This paragraph covers one T cell receptor beta chain sequence. The data derive from a study of shared clonotypes between healthy human individuals. Study-level background: Donor ages ranged 18 to 49 years: a couple of women, a few men.

The CDR3 runs 17 residues. The ends lost 5 bases at V and 11 bases at J; junction bases unmatched: 20. Germline lookup yields CDR1 LNHNV and CDR2 YYDKDF (reference sequence). Sequenced by immunoSEQ multiplex PCR; TCRdb stores in-frame clones only, minus some. The table lists more than 900,000 clones, approximately 80% of them singletons. The chain carries TRBV15 and TRBJ2-3, with 9 bases identical to TRBD2. The TCR originated in a man aged 18 to 35 in good health. Some clones in this sample may be carry-over from other donors' samples. The specimen sequenced was memory CD4+ T cells from PBMCs. As for subset: CD45RA-negative fraction. The CDR3 region has the DNA TGTGCCACCAGCTTCGCCACCTCCCCGCGGGAGGGCCGTGGGCAGTATTTT. Amino acid sequence: CATSFATSPREGRGQYF.